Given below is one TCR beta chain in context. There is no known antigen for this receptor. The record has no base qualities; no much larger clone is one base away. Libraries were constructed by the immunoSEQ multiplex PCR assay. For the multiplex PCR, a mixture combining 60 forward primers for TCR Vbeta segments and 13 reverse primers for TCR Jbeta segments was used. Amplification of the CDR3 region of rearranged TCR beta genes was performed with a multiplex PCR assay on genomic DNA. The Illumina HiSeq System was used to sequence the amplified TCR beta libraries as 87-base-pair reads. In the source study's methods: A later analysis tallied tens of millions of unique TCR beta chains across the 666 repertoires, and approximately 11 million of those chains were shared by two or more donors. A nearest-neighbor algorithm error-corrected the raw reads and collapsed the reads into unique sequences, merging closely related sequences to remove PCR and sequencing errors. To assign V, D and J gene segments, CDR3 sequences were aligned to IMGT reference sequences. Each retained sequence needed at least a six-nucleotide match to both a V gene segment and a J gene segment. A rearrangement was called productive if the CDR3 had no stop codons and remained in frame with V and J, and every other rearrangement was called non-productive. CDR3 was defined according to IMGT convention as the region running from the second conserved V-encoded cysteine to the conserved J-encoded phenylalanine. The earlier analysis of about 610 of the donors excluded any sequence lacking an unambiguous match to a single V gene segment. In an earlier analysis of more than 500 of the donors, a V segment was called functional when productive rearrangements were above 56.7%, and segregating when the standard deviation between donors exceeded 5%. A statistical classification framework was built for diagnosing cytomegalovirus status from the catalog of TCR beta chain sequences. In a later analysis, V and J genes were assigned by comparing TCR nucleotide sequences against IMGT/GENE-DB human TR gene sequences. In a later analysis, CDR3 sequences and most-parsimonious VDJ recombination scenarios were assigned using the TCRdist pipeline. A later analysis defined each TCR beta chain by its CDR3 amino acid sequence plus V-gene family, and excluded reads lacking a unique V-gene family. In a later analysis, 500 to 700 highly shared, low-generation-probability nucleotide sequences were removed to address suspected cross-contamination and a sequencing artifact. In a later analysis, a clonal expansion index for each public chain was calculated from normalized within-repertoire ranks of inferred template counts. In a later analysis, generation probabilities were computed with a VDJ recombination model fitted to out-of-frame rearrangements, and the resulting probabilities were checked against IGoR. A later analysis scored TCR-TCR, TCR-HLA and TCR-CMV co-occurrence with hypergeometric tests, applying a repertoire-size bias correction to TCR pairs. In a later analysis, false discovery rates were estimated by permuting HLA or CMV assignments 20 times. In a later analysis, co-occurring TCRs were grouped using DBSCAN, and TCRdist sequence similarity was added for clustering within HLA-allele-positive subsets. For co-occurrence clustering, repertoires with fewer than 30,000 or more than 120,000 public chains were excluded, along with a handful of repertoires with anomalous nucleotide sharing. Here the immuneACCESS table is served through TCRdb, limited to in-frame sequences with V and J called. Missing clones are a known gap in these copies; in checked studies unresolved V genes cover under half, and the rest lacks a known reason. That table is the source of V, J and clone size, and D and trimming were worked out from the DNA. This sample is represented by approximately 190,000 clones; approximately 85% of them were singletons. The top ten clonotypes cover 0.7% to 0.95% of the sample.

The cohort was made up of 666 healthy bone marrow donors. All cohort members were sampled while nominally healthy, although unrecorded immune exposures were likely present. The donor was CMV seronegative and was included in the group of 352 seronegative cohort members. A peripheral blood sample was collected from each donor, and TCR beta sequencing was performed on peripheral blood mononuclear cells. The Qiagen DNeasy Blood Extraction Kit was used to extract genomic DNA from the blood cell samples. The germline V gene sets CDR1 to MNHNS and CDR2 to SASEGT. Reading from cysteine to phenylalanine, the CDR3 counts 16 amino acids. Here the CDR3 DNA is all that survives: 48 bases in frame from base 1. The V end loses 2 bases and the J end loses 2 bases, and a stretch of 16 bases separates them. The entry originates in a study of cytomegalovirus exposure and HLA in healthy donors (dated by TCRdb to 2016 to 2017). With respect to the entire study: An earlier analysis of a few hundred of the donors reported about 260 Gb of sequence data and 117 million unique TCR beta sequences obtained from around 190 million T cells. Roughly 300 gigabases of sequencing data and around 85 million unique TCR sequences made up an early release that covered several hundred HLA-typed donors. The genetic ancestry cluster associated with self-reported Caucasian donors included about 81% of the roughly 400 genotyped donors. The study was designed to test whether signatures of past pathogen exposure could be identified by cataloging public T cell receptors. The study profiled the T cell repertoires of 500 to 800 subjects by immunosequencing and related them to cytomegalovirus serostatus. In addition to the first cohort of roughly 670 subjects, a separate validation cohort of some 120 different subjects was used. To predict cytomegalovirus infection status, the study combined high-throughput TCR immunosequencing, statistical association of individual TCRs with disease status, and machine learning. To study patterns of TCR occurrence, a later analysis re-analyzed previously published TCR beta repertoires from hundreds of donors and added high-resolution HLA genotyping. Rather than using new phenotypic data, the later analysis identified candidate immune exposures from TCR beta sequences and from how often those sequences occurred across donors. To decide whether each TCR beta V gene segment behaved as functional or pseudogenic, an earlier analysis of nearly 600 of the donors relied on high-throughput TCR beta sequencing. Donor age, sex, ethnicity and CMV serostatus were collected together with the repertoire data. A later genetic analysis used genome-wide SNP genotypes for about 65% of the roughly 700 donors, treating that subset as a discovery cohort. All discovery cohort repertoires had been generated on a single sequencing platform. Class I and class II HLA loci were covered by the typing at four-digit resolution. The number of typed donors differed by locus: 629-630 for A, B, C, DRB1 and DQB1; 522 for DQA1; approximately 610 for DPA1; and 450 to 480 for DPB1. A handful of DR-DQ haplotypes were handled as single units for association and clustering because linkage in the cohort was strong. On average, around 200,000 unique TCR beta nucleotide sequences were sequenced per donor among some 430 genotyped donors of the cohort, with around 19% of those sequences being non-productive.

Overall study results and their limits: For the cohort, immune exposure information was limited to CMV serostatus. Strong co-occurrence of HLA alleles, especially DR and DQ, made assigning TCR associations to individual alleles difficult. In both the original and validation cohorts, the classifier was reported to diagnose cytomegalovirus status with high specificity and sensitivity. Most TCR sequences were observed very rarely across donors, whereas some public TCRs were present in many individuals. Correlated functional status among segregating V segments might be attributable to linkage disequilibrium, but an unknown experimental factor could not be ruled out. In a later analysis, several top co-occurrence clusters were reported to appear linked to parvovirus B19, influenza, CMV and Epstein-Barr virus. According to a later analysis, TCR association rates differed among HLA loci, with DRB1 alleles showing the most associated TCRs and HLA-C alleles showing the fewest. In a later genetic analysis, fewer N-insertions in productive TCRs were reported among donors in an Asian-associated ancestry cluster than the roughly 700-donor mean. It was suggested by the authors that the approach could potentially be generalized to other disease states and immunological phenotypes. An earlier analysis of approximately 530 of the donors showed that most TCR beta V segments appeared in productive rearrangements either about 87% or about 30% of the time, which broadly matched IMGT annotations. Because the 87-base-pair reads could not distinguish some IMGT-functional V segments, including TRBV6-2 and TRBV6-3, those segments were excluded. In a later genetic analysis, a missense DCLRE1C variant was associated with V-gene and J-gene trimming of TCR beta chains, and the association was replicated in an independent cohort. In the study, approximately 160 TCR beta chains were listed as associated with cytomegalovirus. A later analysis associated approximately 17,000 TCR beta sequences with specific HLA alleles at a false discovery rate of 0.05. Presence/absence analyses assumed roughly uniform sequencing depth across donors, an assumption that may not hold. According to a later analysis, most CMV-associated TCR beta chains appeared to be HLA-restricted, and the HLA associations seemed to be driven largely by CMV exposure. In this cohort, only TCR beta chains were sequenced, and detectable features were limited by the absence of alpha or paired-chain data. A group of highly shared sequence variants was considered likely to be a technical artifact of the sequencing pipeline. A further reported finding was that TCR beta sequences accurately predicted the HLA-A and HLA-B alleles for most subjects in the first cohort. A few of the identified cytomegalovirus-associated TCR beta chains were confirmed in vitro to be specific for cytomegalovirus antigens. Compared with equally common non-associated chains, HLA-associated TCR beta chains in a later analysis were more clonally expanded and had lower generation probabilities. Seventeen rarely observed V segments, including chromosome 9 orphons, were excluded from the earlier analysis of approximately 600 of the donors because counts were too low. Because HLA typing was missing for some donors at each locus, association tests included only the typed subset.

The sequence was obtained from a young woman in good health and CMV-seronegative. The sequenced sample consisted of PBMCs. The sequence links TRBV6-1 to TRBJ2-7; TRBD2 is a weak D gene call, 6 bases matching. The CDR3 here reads CASSEFVRGIAYEQYF. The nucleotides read TGTGCCAGCAGTGAATTCGTTCGCGGGATCGCCTACGAGCAGTACTTC.